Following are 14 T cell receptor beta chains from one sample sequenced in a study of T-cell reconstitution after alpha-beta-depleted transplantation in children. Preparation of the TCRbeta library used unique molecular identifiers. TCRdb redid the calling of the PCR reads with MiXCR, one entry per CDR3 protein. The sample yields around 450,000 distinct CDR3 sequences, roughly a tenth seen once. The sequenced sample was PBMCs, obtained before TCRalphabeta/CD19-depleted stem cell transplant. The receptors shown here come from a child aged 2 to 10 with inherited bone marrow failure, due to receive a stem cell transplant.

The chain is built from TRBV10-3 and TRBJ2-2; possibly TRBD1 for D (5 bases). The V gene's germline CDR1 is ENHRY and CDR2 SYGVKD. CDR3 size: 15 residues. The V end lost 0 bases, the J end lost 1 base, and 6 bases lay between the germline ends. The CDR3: CAISESGQNTGELFF. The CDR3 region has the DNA TGTGCCATCAGTGAGTCAGGACAGAACACCGGGGAGCTGTTTTTT.

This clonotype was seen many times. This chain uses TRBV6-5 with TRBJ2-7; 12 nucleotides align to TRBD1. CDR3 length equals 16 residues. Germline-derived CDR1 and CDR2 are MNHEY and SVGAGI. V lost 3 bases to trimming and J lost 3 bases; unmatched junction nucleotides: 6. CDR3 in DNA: TGTGCCAGCAGTTATTCTGGGACAGGGGGCTTCTACGAGCAGTACTTC. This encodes CASSYSGTGGFYEQYF.

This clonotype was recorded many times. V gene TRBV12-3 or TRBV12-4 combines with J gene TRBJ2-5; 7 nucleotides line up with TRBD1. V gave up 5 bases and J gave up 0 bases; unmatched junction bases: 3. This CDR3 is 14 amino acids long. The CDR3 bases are TGTGCCAGCAGTAGGGGACAGTACCAAGAGACCCAGTACTTC. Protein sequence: CASSRGQYQETQYF.

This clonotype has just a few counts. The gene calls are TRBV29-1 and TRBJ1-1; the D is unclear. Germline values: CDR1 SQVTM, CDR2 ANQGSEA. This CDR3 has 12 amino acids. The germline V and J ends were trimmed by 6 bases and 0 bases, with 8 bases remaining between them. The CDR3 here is CSVRTLNTEAFF. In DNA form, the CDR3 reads TGCAGCGTGCGGACCCTGAACACTGAAGCTTTCTTT.

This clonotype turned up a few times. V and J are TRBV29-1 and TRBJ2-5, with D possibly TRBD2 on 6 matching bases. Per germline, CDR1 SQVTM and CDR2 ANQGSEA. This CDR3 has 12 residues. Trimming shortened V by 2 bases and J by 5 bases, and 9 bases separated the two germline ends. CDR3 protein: CSVESGVETQYF. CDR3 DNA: TGCAGCGTTGAATCGGGGGTTGAGACCCAGTACTTC.

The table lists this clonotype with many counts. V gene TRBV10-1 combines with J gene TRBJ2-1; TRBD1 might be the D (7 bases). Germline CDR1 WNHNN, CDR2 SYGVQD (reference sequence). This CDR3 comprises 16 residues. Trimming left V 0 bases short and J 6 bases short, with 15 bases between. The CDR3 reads CASSESRRGLPNEQFF. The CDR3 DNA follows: TGCGCCAGCAGTGAGTCGAGGAGGGGGCTGCCCAATGAGCAGTTCTTC.

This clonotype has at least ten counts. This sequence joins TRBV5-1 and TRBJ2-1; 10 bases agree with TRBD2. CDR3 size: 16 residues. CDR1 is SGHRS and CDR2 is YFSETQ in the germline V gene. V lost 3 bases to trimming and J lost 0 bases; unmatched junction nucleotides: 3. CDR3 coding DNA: TGCGCCAGCAGCTCGCTAGCGGGAGTCTCCTACAATGAGCAGTTCTTC. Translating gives CASSSLAGVSYNEQFF.

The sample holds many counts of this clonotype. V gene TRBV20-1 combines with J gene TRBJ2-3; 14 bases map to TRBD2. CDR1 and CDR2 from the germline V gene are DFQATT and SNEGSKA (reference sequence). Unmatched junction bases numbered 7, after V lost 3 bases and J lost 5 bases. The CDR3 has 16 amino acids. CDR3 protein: CSASGLAGGSVDTQYF. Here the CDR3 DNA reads TGCAGTGCTAGTGGACTAGCGGGAGGATCGGTAGATACGCAGTATTTT.

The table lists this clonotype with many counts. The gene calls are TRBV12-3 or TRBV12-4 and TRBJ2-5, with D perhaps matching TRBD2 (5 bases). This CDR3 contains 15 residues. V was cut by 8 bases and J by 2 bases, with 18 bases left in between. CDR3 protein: CASQFIGRGQETQYF. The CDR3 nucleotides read TGTGCCAGCCAGTTTATTGGCCGGGGTCAAGAGACCCAGTACTTC.

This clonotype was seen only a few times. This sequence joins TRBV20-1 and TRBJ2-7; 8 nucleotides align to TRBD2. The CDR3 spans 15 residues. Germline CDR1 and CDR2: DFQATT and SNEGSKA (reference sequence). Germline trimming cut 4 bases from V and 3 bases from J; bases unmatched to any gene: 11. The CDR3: CSAIRAGVRHYEQYF. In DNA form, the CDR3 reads TGCAGTGCTATACGAGCGGGAGTTCGTCACTACGAGCAGTACTTC.

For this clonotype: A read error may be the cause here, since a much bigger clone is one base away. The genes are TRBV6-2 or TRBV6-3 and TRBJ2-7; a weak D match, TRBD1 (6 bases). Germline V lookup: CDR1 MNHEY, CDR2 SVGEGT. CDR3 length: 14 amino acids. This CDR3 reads CASSTGTYSYEQNF. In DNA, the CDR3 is TGTGCCAGCAGCACCGGGACATACTCCTACGAGCAGAACTTC.

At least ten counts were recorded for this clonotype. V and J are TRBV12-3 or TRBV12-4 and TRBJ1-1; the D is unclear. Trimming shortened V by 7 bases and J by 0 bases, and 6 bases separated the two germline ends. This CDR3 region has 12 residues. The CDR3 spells CASMGMNTEAFF. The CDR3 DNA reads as TGTGCCAGCATGGGAATGAACACTGAAGCTTTCTTT.

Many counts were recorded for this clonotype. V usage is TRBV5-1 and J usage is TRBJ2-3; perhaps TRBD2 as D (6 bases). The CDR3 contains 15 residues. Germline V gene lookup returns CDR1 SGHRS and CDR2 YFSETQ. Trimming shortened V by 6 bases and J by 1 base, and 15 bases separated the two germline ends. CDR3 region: CASIGGRSRTDTQYF. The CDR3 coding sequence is TGCGCCAGCATAGGTGGGAGGTCTCGCACAGATACGCAGTATTTT.

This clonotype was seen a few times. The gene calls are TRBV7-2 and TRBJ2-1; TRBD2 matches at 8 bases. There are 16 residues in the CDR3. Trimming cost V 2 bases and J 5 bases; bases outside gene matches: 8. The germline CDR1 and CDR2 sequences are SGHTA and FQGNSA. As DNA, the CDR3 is TGTGCCAGCAGCTTATCGGGAGCGGGAGCTAACAATGAGCAGTTCTTC. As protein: CASSLSGAGANNEQFF.